The 20 T cell receptor beta chains below come from one sample, sequenced in a study of blood T cells in healthy people across ages. A second PCR of roughly 7 to 11 cycles used a sample-barcoded 5' primer and a J-beta primer mix. TCRdb called the 5' RACE reads again in MiXCR, with one record for every CDR3 protein. The sample shows 1.5 million to 2 million distinct CDR3 sequences, roughly 28% of them seen only once. Sequenced material: blood. The receptors stem from a woman in her 30s in good health.

The genes are TRBV11-2 and TRBJ2-3; D tentatively fits TRBD1 or TRBD2 (5 bases each). From germline, CDR1 is SGHAT and CDR2 FQNNGV. Trimming stripped 5 bases from V and 8 bases from J, with 14 bases between. This CDR3 is built from 13 residues. CDR3 coding DNA: TGTGCCAGCAGCCCGGGACCCCCGGCTACGCAGTATTTT. It is translated as CASSPGPPATQYF.

This clonotype has only a few counts. The chain employs TRBV20-1 and TRBJ2-7; the match to TRBD1 covers 8 bases. The CDR3 totals 15 residues. The germline V gene encodes CDR1 DFQATT and CDR2 SNEGSKA (reference sequence). V lost 6 bases, J lost 2 bases, and 12 bases stayed unmatched. The CDR3 loop is CSAVTGAGQAYEQYF. The CDR3 DNA reads as TGCAGTGCAGTGACGGGCGCGGGACAGGCCTACGAGCAGTACTTC.

This clonotype was seen once. With a much larger clone just one base away, this may be a read error. V usage is TRBV12-3 or TRBV12-4 and J usage is TRBJ2-4; D uncertain. V lost 6 bases to trimming and J lost 13 bases, with 28 bases between them. The CDR3 is 16 amino acids. CDR3 sequence: CASSDLYDFSYNEQYF. As DNA, the CDR3 is TGTGCCAGCAGCGATCTCTACGACTTCTCCTACAATGAGCAGTACTTC.

In the case of this clonotype: With a much larger clone just one base away, this may be a read error. The rearrangement uses TRBV12-3 or TRBV12-4 and TRBJ2-4; 11 bases are shared with TRBD1. Trimming took 5 bases from V and 11 from J; bases not matched to a gene: 17. This CDR3 has 17 amino acids. In DNA, the CDR3 is TGTGCCAGCAGTCGGACTTCCGGGACAGGGGGGCTTGGGGTTCAGTACTTC. Translation: CASSRTSGTGGLGVQYF.

The chain recombines TRBV6-5 with TRBJ2-1; a possible D gene is TRBD1 (6 bases). The germline V gene encodes CDR1 MNHEY and CDR2 SVGAGI. This CDR3 region has 13 residues. V was pared by 3 bases and J by 10 bases, with 13 bases between. The CDR3 protein is CASSYYSGTEQFF. DNA for the CDR3: TGTGCCAGCAGTTATTACTCCGGGACAGAGCAGTTCTTC.

The chain couples TRBV10-3 to TRBJ1-1; the D is unclear. Trimming left V 3 bases short and J 4 bases short, with 3 bases between. Germline V lookup: CDR1 ENHRY, CDR2 SYGVKD. This CDR3 has 11 residues. CDR3: CAISDVTEAFF. In DNA form, the CDR3 reads TGTGCCATCAGTGACGTCACTGAAGCTTTCTTT.

This clonotype has more than one count but fewer than ten. The J gene is TRBJ2-2, the V gene TRBV6-1; no clear D gene. The CDR3 extends over 11 amino acids. The germline V gene encodes CDR1 MNHNS and CDR2 SASEGT. With 8 bases removed from V and 7 bases from J, the gap between germline ends came to 8 bases. In DNA, the CDR3 is TGTGCCAGCGGCTTGGTCGGGGAGCTGTTTTTT. Residues: CASGLVGELFF.

This chain uses TRBV7-2 with TRBJ2-4; TRBD1 agrees at 9 bases. The end of the DNA aligns better with TRBJ2-5, so the J call may be wrong. Germline V gives CDR1 SGHTA, CDR2 FQGNSA. The CDR3 sequence is 15 residues long. CDR3 sequence (DNA): TGTGCCAGCAGCAGCGAACAGGGGGCACAAGAGACCCAGTACTTC. It codes for CASSSEQGAQETQYF.

On this clonotype: This CDR3 fails to terminate in the conserved phenylalanine or tryptophan, so it likely reflects a read error. V is TRBV7-9 and J is TRBJ1-2; D is ambiguous. The CDR3 length is 11 residues. V lost 1 base to trimming and J lost 8 bases, with 5 bases between them. CDR1 is SEHNR and CDR2 is FQNEAQ in the germline V gene (reference sequence). The CDR3 reads CASSLEGGYTC. CDR3 sequence (DNA): TGTGCCAGCAGCTTAGAAGGGGGCTACACCTGC.

This clonotype was found many times. The V call is TRBV12-3 or TRBV12-4, the J call TRBJ2-7; TRBD1 aligns across 10 bases. The V segment lost 5 bases and the J segment 6 bases; nucleotides outside the gene matches: 7. This CDR3 is built from 14 residues. The CDR3 nucleotides read TGTGCCAGCAGTGGGGACAGGGGAAGGAGCGAGCAGTACTTC. This sequence encodes CASSGDRGRSEQYF.

This clonotype was seen a few times. The CDR3 bases are TGCAGTGCTAGAGACATTCGCGGGGCCTCTTCACCCCTCCACTTT. Translated, it gives CSARDIRGASSPLHF. The chain is built from TRBV20-1 and TRBJ1-6, with TRBD1 as a possible D gene (5 bases). With 0 bases removed from V and 9 bases from J, the gap between germline ends came to 15 bases. This CDR3 is built from 15 residues. In germline, CDR1 is DFQATT, CDR2 SNEGSKA (reference sequence).

This chain uses TRBV20-1 with TRBJ2-3; 8 bases fit TRBD1. This CDR3 spans 16 amino acids. The trim removed 4 bases at V and 8 bases at J, leaving 17 bases unmatched. Germline lookup yields CDR1 DFQATT and CDR2 SNEGSKA (reference sequence). The CDR3 is CSAINRVGQGTVTQYF. Here the CDR3 DNA reads TGCAGTGCTATCAATAGGGTCGGACAGGGAACCGTTACGCAGTATTTT.

The V gene is TRBV12-3 or TRBV12-4, the J gene TRBJ1-1, with TRBD1 as a possible D gene (5 bases). The germline V and J ends were trimmed by 6 bases and 2 bases, with 13 bases remaining between them. The CDR3 extends over 14 amino acids. The CDR3 spells CASRGDGLNTEAFF. The DNA of the CDR3 is TGTGCCAGCAGGGGGGACGGGCTAAACACTGAAGCTTTCTTT.

About this clonotype itself: The junction shows a germline mismatch at one end, possibly a read error. The V call is TRBV10-1, the J call TRBJ2-1, with TRBD2 matching over 10 bases. From germline, CDR1 is WNHNN and CDR2 SYGVQD (reference sequence). There are 15 residues in the CDR3. The CDR3 region is CASSATSGTYNGQFF. CDR3 in DNA: TGCGCCAGCAGTGCTACTAGCGGGACCTACAATGGGCAGTTCTTC.

The chain is built from TRBV28 and TRBJ2-7; 8 nucleotides agree with TRBD1. Germline V gene sequence: CDR1 MDHEN, CDR2 SYDVKM. The CDR3 spans 12 residues. J was trimmed by 10 bases and V by 6 bases; bases with no gene match: 8. The CDR3 here is CASRTGTGAQYF. As DNA, the CDR3 is TGTGCCAGCAGGACCGGGACAGGAGCCCAGTACTTC. The whole variable domain, remainder taken from reference TRBV28 and TRBJ2-7, is DVKVTQSSRYLVKRTGEKVFLECVQDMDHENMFWYRQDPGLGLRLIYFSYDVKMKEKGDIPEGYSVSREKKERFSLILESASTNQTSMYLCASRTGTGAQYFGPGTRLTVT.

To note about this clonotype: This may stem from a read error, because a much larger clone lies one nucleotide away. This chain uses TRBV7-2 with TRBJ2-1; 7 nucleotides match TRBD1. The J call may be incorrect, as the DNA end agrees better with TRBJ2-7. CDR1 SGHTA and CDR2 FQGNSA come from the germline V gene. The CDR3 loop spans 15 amino acids. CDR3 sequence: CASSQSGQSYNEQYF. The CDR3 coding sequence is TGTGCCAGCAGCCAATCGGGACAGTCCTACAATGAGCAGTACTTC.

V and J are TRBV7-2 and TRBJ1-2; D uncertain. CDR1 is SGHTA, CDR2 FQGNSA, per germline. The CDR3 totals 13 residues. Trimming cost V 5 bases and J 12 bases, with 19 bases left between them. The CDR3 sequence: CASSPFMGREDTF. In nucleotides, the CDR3 is TGTGCCAGCAGCCCCTTTATGGGTAGGGAGGACACCTTC.

The rearrangement links TRBV6-1 to TRBJ2-1; 9 nucleotides align to TRBD2. This CDR3 spans 15 amino acids. The J segment lost 7 bases and the V segment lost 8 bases, leaving 12 bases of the junction unmatched. Germline V gene lookup returns CDR1 MNHNS and CDR2 SASEGT. The CDR3 loop is CASEKPGLASNEQFF. DNA of the CDR3: TGTGCCAGCGAAAAACCGGGACTAGCTTCTAATGAGCAGTTCTTC.

This clonotype was found a few times. The chain recombines TRBV6-2 or TRBV6-3 with TRBJ2-6, with 9 positions matching TRBD2. From germline, CDR1 is MNHEY and CDR2 SVGEGT. The CDR3 has 18 amino acids. V was pared by 2 bases and J by 1 base, with 6 bases of the junction left unmatched. The CDR3 spells CASSYNPSGTSGANVLTF. DNA of the CDR3: TGTGCCAGCAGTTACAACCCTAGCGGGACTTCTGGGGCCAACGTCCTGACTTTC.

J is TRBJ2-3 and V is TRBV9; 7 bases match TRBD1. The germline gives CDR1 SGDLS, CDR2 YYNGEE. The J segment lost 2 bases and the V segment lost 1 base, leaving 1 base of the junction unmatched. The CDR3 runs 14 residues. CDR3 sequence reads: CASSVTGATDTQYF. CDR3 in DNA: TGTGCCAGCAGCGTAACAGGGGCCACAGATACGCAGTATTTT.